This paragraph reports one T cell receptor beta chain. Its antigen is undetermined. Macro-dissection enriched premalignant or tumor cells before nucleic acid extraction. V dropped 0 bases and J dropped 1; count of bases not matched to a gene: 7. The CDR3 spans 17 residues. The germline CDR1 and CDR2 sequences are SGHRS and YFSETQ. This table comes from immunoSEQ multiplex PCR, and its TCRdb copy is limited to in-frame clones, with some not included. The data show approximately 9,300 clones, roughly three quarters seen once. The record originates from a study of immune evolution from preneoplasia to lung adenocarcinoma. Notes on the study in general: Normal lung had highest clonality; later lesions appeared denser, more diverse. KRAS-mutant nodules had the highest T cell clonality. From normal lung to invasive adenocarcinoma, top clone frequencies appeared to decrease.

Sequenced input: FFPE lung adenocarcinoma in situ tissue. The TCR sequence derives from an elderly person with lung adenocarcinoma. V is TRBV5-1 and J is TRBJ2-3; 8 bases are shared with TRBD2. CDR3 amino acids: CASSLGASGPRTDTQYF. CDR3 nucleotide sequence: TGCGCCAGCAGCTTGGGGGCTAGCGGGCCCCGCACAGATACGCAGTATTTT.